The subject of this entry is one T cell receptor (beta chain). Its antigen is not identified. The CDR3 spans 14 residues. With 0 bases removed from V and 4 bases from J, the gap between germline ends came to 9 bases. Looked up from germline, CDR1 is MGHRA and CDR2 is YSYEKL. Uncontrolled infections, other autoimmune diseases, pregnancy or lactation led to exclusion of patients. Diagnostic decisions used clinical symptoms, serum thyroxine and TRAb, thyroid ultrasound and orbital computed tomography. This sample was taken from a study of T cells in Graves' hyperthyroidism and ophthalmopathy. Points from the study as a whole: With a median lead of approximately six months before onset, the model predicted ophthalmopathy.

There were TCR beta CDR3 regions amplified from RNA transcripts. Using the HTBI primer set, a first-round RT-PCR was run on the TCR CDR3. MiXCR, run by TCRdb on the multiplex PCR reads, gives a single entry per CDR3 protein. The sample records around 760,000 distinct CDR3 sequences, approximately 36% being singletons. V and J are TRBV4-1 and TRBJ1-2; D unclear. The specimen was blood. This clonotype was sampled from a middle-aged woman with Graves' hyperthyroidism. CDR3 in amino acids: CASSQDISLYGYTF. The CDR3 DNA sequence: TGCGCCAGCAGCCAAGACATCTCCCTCTATGGCTACACCTTC.